These 24 T cell receptor beta chains were all obtained from the same sample, sequenced in a study of cytomegalovirus exposure and HLA in healthy donors. PCR used 60 Vbeta primers and 13 Jbeta primers. Sequencing used immunoSEQ multiplex PCR; TCRdb keeps in-frame clones, though not all of them. The data show hundreds of thousands of clones, roughly 80% seen once. The specimen was PBMCs. The receptors come from a male donor in good health and CMV-seronegative.

CDR3 DNA: TGCGCCAGCAGCTTGGGCGGGGTGGAGACCCAGTACTTC. It is translated as CASSLGGVETQYF. The V call is TRBV5-1, the J call TRBJ2-5; D is perhaps TRBD2 (6 bases). The CDR3 totals 13 residues. Germline V gene sequence: CDR1 SGHRS, CDR2 YFSETQ. The ends were cut back, 0 bases at V and 5 bases at J, with 8 bases in the middle.

The CDR3 DNA follows: TGCGCCAGCAGTCACTCTAGCGGGAGTAAATACGAGCAGTACTTC. It specifies CASSHSSGSKYEQYF. This rearrangement joins TRBV5-1 to TRBJ2-7; TRBD2 matches 10 bases. The CDR3 consists of 15 residues. Losses at the gene ends were 5 bases for V and 4 bases for J; bases not matched to a gene: 9. Germline CDR1 and CDR2: SGHRS and YFSETQ.

This clone was seen only a few times. This sequence joins TRBV6-5 and TRBJ2-7; tentatively, D is TRBD2 (6 bases). V dropped 5 bases and J dropped 7 bases, with 9 bases sitting between them. The CDR3 length is 11 residues. Germline assignment: CDR1 MNHEY and CDR2 SVGAGI. The CDR3 spells CASSTAGEQYF. CDR3 nucleotide sequence: TGTGCCAGCAGTACGGCGGGGGAGCAGTACTTC.

This clone was counted a single time. J is TRBJ2-3 and V is TRBV7-2; D not resolved. CDR1 is SGHTA and CDR2 is FQGNSA in the germline V gene. Trimming stripped 8 bases from V and 0 bases from J, with 12 bases between. The CDR3 consists of 14 residues. The CDR3 DNA is TGTGCCAGCGCACCTACAGCTAGCACAGATACGCAGTATTTT. Translated, it gives CASAPTASTDTQYF.

With regard to this clone: The junction and the germline gene differ at one end; a read error may be behind it. The J gene is TRBJ2-7, the V gene TRBV7-9, with 9 bases aligning to TRBD1. CDR3 length: 14 amino acids. CDR1 and CDR2 from the germline V gene are SEHNR and FQNEAQ (reference sequence). The CDR3 sequence is CSSSLQTGGDEQYF. The CDR3 DNA sequence: TGTTCCAGCAGCTTACAAACAGGGGGCGACGAGCAGTACTTC. Supplemented by reference TRBV7-9 and TRBJ2-7, the full variable domain reads DTGVSQNPRHKITKRGQNVTFRCDPISEHNRLYWYRQTLGQGPEFLTYFQNEAQLEKSRLLSDRFSAERPKGSFSTLEIQRTEQGDSAMYLCSSSLQTGGDEQYFGPGTRLTVT.

The chain employs TRBV6-5 and TRBJ2-5, with a possible D match to TRBD1 (6 bases). The J call may be mistaken, given a closer DNA end match to TRBJ2-7. The length of the CDR3 is 15 residues. From germline, CDR1 is MNHEY and CDR2 SVGAGI. CDR3 sequence: CASSYSPGVAGEQYF. The CDR3 nucleotides are TGTGCCAGCAGTTACTCCCCAGGGGTCGCGGGCGAGCAGTACTTC.

This chain uses TRBV29-1 with TRBJ2-4, with D possibly TRBD1 on 5 matching bases. Trimming left V 1 base short and J 6 bases short, with 7 bases between. The CDR3 contains 12 residues. Germline lookup yields CDR1 SQVTM and CDR2 ANQGSEA. This CDR3 reads CSVEGGGNIQYF. In nucleotides, the CDR3 is TGCAGCGTTGAAGGGGGCGGAAACATTCAGTACTTC.

This chain joins TRBV4-2 and TRBJ2-1, with D possibly TRBD2 on 9 matching bases. V lost 4 bases, J lost 6 bases, and 19 bases lay in between. Germline loops: CDR1 LGHNA, CDR2 YNFKEQ. The CDR3 runs to 16 residues. CDR3 nucleotide sequence: TGTGCCAGCAGCCCAGGGGGCGGGAGGGAGGTCAATGAGCAGTTCTTC. Protein sequence: CASSPGGGREVNEQFF.

Written as DNA, the CDR3 is TGTGCCAGCAGGACGGGACTGGGGGTCTCCTACGAGCAGTACTTC. Protein sequence: CASRTGLGVSYEQYF. The rearrangement uses TRBV28 and TRBJ2-7; D is possibly TRBD2 (6 bases). The length of the CDR3 is 15 residues. V shed 6 bases and J shed 0 bases, with 15 bases lying between them. From germline, CDR1 is MDHEN and CDR2 SYDVKM.

Comments on this clone: Other nucleotide sequences in the sample specify the same CDR3. The V call is TRBV7-9, the J call TRBJ1-1; 10 nucleotides match TRBD1. With V trimmed by 3 bases and J by 0 bases, 4 bases remained unmatched. Germline loops: CDR1 SEHNR, CDR2 FQNEAQ (reference sequence). The CDR3 loop spans 16 amino acids. CDR3: CASSFGTGVMNTEAFF. In nucleotides, the CDR3 is TGTGCCAGCAGCTTCGGGACAGGGGTAATGAACACTGAAGCTTTCTTT.

J is TRBJ2-7 and V is TRBV7-8, with 7 bases that match TRBD1. The CDR3 extends over 14 amino acids. Germline values: CDR1 SGHVS, CDR2 FQNEAQ. J gave up 4 bases and V 8 bases, and 11 bases lay outside the gene matches. CDR3: CASHPTGILYEQYF. In DNA, the CDR3 is TGTGCCAGCCACCCGACAGGGATACTTTACGAGCAGTACTTC. The complete variable domain, with remaining parts taken from reference TRBV7-8 and TRBJ2-7, reads GAGVSQSPRYKVAKRGQDVALRCDPISGHVSLFWYQQALGQGPEFLTYFQNEAQLDKSGLPSDRFFAERPEGSVSTLKIQRTQQEDSAVYLCASHPTGILYEQYFGPGTRLTVT.

V gene TRBV7-9 combines with J gene TRBJ1-2; 9 bases fit TRBD1. Germline V gene sequence: CDR1 SEHNR, CDR2 FQNEAQ (reference sequence). The V segment lost 2 bases and the J segment 2 bases; nucleotides outside the gene matches: 6. This CDR3 is built from 16 residues. The DNA for the CDR3 is TGTGCCAGCAGCTTATCAGCCGGGACAGGGAACTATGGCTACACCTTC. It encodes CASSLSAGTGNYGYTF.

The V call is TRBV5-5, the J call TRBJ2-3; 9 nucleotides agree with TRBD2. Germline CDR1 SGHKS, CDR2 YYEKEE (reference sequence). With 1 base clipped from V and 4 bases from J, the junction kept 4 bases outside the gene matches. This CDR3 has 15 amino acids. CDR3 sequence reads: CASSLQLAGSDTQYF. CDR3 DNA: TGTGCCAGCAGCTTGCAGCTAGCGGGATCAGATACGCAGTATTTT.

The CDR3 here is CASSLAVGTGARDTQYF. CDR3 DNA: TGTGCCAGCAGCTTGGCCGTCGGGACAGGGGCGCGTGATACGCAGTATTTT. This rearrangement joins TRBV5-6 to TRBJ2-3, with TRBD1 matching over 10 bases. The CDR3 runs to 17 residues. Trimming removed 0 bases from V and 6 bases from J; junction bases left unmatched: 10. The germline V gene has CDR1 SGHDT and CDR2 YYEEEE.

The genes are TRBV28 and TRBJ2-7; D is possibly TRBD1 (6 bases). The CDR3 has 13 residues. CDR1 MDHEN and CDR2 SYDVKM come from the germline V gene. V lost 10 bases to trimming and J lost 1 base, with 14 bases between them. CDR3 DNA: TGTGCCACCTTGGGGGCTACATCCTACGAGCAGTACTTC. This gives the protein CATLGATSYEQYF.

This sequence joins TRBV6-5 and TRBJ2-7; D perhaps matches TRBD2 (6 bases). Germline V gene data show CDR1 as MNHEY and CDR2 as SVGAGI. V was clipped by 5 bases and J by 4 bases, with 15 bases between them. The CDR3 sequence is 14 residues long. CDR3 amino acids: CASSPPGLGYEQYF. For the CDR3, the DNA is TGTGCCAGCAGTCCGCCGGGACTGGGGTACGAGCAGTACTTC.

The V and J genes are TRBV7-9 and TRBJ2-1; D may be TRBD1 (6 bases). Germline-derived CDR1 and CDR2 are SEHNR and FQNEAQ (reference sequence). V lost 5 bases and J lost 0, with 14 bases in between. This CDR3 is 16 amino acids long. The CDR3 here is CASSGGKGSSYNEQFF. In DNA form, the CDR3 reads TGTGCCAGCAGCGGGGGCAAGGGCAGCTCCTACAATGAGCAGTTCTTC.

The rearrangement links TRBV11-2 to TRBJ2-7; D is perhaps TRBD1 (6 bases). The germline V gene encodes CDR1 SGHAT and CDR2 FQNNGV. The CDR3 is 18 residues long. V lost 5 bases and J lost 4, with 27 bases in between. CDR3 sequence reads: CASSRAPTGFSQDYEQYF. CDR3 DNA sequence: TGTGCCAGCAGCAGGGCTCCTACAGGGTTTAGTCAGGATTACGAGCAGTACTTC.

This clone was seen only a few times. The J gene is TRBJ2-2, the V gene TRBV19; 8 bases are a match to TRBD1. The germline V gene has CDR1 LNHDA and CDR2 SQIVND (reference sequence). V gave up 4 bases and J gave up 9 bases; unmatched junction bases: 10. CDR3 size: 15 residues. The CDR3, as DNA: TGTGCCAGTAGTACTGGACAGGGTCTCGACCGGGAGCTGTTTTTT. The encoded protein is CASSTGQGLDRELFF.

This chain joins TRBV19 and TRBJ2-1; perhaps TRBD1 as D (6 bases). Germline V gene sequence: CDR1 LNHDA, CDR2 SQIVND (reference sequence). V was shortened by 4 bases and J by 0 bases, with 13 bases between the two germline ends. The length of the CDR3 is 16 residues. CDR3 nucleotide sequence: TGTGCCAGTAGTACATCTACAGGGTTCTCCTACAATGAGCAGTTCTTC. This gives the protein CASSTSTGFSYNEQFF.

V is TRBV7-8 and J is TRBJ1-3, with 7 bases matching TRBD1. The trim removed 7 bases at V and 2 bases at J, leaving 5 bases unmatched. Germline loops: CDR1 SGHVS, CDR2 FQNEAQ. This CDR3 is 14 amino acids long. CDR3 coding DNA: TGTGCCAGCACCCCCACAGGGGCTGGAAACACCATATATTTT. Protein: CASTPTGAGNTIYF.

The chain joins TRBV5-6 to TRBJ2-7; 9 bases map to TRBD2. V was pared by 1 base and J by 0 bases, with 8 bases of the junction left unmatched. This CDR3 spans 17 amino acids. Germline V CDR1 and CDR2: SGHDT, YYEEEE. As DNA, the CDR3 is TGTGCCAGCAGCTTGAGGCTAGCGGGGCTGAGCTCCTACGAGCAGTACTTC. Protein sequence: CASSLRLAGLSSYEQYF.

V usage is TRBV9 and J usage is TRBJ2-3; TRBD1 matches at 7 bases. Germline lookup yields CDR1 SGDLS and CDR2 YYNGEE. This CDR3 spans 18 amino acids. The trim removed 3 bases at V and 1 base at J, leaving 14 bases unmatched. The CDR3 DNA follows: TGTGCCAGCAGCGCCCGCGACAGGGTACTTCCAGGCACAGATACGCAGTATTTT. Translating gives CASSARDRVLPGTDTQYF.

On this clone: Other DNA sequences in the sample encode the same CDR3. The rearrangement joins TRBV5-1 to TRBJ2-3; D is possibly TRBD1 (6 bases). This CDR3 has 15 residues. The ends were cut back, 0 bases at V and 3 bases at J, with 11 bases in the middle. Germline V gives CDR1 SGHRS, CDR2 YFSETQ. The CDR3 loop is CASSLEGRGTDTQYF. CDR3 DNA sequence: TGCGCCAGCAGCTTGGAGGGCAGGGGAACAGATACGCAGTATTTT.